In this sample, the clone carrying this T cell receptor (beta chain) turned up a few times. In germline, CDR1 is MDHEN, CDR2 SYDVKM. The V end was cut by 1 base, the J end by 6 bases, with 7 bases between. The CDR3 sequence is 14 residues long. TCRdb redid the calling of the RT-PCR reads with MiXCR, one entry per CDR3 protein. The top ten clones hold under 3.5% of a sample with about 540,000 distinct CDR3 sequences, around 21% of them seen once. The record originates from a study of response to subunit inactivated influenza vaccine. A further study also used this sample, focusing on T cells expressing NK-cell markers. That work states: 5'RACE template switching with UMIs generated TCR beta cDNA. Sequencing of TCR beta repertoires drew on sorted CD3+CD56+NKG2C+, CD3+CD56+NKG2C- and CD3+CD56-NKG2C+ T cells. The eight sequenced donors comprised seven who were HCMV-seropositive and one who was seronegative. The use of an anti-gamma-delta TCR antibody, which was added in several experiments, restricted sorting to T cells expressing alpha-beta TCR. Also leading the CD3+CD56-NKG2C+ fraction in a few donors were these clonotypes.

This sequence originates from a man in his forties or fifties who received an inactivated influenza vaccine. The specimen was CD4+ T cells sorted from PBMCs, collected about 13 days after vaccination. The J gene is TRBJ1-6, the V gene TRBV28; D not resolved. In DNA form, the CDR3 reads TGTGCCAGCAGTTTATTACCTCTTAATTCACCCCTCCACTTT. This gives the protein CASSLLPLNSPLHF. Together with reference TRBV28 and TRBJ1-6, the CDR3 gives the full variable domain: DVKVTQSSRYLVKRTGEKVFLECVQDMDHENMFWYRQDPGLGLRLIYFSYDVKMKEKGDIPEGYSVSREKKERFSLILESASTNQTSMYLCASSLLPLNSPLHFGNGTRLTVT.